The 18 T cell receptor beta chains below were found in one sample sequenced in a study of CD8+ T cells in alopecia areata. Treatment described: oral pan-JAK inhibitor, 5-10 mg twice daily. Sequencing templates came from extracted RNA that was reverse transcribed into cDNA. Sequencing was performed with immunoSEQ multiplex PCR; in TCRdb, only in-frame clones are kept and a portion is missing. Of 60,000 to 85,000 clones listed, around 60% were seen once; the top ten hold 20% to 30%. The input for sequencing was CD8+ T cells sorted from blood, taken at week 24, from a patient treated with tofacitinib. Receptors were obtained from a human donor with alopecia areata.

This clone is a singleton in its sample. The CDR3 nucleotides are TGTGCCAGCAGCCCCAGTCGGGAGGGATCCTACAATGAGCAGTTCTTC. Translated: CASSPSREGSYNEQFF. The V and J genes are TRBV7-9 and TRBJ2-1; 8 nucleotides agree with TRBD2. Trimming took 5 bases from V and 1 from J; bases not matched to a gene: 7. Per germline, CDR1 SEHNR and CDR2 FQNEAQ (reference sequence). This CDR3 is built from 16 residues. The variable domain in full, completed from reference TRBV7-9 and TRBJ2-1, reads DTGVSQNPRHKITKRGQNVTFRCDPISEHNRLYWYRQTLGQGPEFLTYFQNEAQLEKSRLLSDRFSAERPKGSFSTLEIQRTEQGDSAMYLCASSPSREGSYNEQFFGPGTRLTVL.

The rearrangement joins TRBV30 to TRBJ1-2; D gene unclear. The CDR3 extends over 12 amino acids. CDR1 and CDR2 (germline): GTSNPN, SVGIG (reference sequence). V was trimmed by 2 bases and J by 6 bases, leaving 10 bases between them. The CDR3 DNA sequence: TGTGCCTGGAGTTGGTCAGGTGATGGCTACACCTTC. Translating it yields CAWSWSGDGYTF.

This chain links TRBV15 with TRBJ1-5; D is possibly TRBD1 (5 bases). Germline V lookup: CDR1 LNHNV, CDR2 YYDKDF (reference sequence). The CDR3 is 16 amino acids. Trimming took off 5 bases at V and 6 bases at J, with 20 bases between the two ends. The CDR3 spells CATSSKTVSRTQPQHF. The CDR3 bases are TGTGCCACCAGCTCCAAGACAGTGTCAAGGACTCAGCCCCAGCATTTT.

J is TRBJ2-7 and V is TRBV27; 12 bases align to TRBD2. The CDR3 loop spans 17 amino acids. Germline V gene data show CDR1 as MNHEY and CDR2 as SMNVEV (reference sequence). The V gene end was trimmed by 6 bases and the J gene end by 6 bases; junction bases not matched to a gene: 15. This CDR3 reads CASSSLAGGPQEPEQYF. The CDR3 DNA reads as TGTGCCAGCAGCTCACTAGCGGGAGGCCCGCAGGAACCCGAGCAGTACTTC.

The chain links TRBV7-2 to TRBJ1-1; tentatively, D is TRBD1 (5 bases). The germline V gene has CDR1 SGHTA and CDR2 FQGNSA. CDR3 size: 14 residues. V was trimmed by 5 bases and J by 4 bases, leaving 14 bases between them. In DNA form, the CDR3 reads TGTGCCAGCAGCCAAGTCCGGGGGGTCACTGAAGCTTTCTTT. Its translation is CASSQVRGVTEAFF.

This clone was seen only once. The CDR3 loop is CASSVAETPYGYTF. The CDR3 DNA reads TGTGCCAGCAGCGTAGCGGAGACACCGTATGGCTACACCTTC. The gene calls are TRBV9 and TRBJ1-2; D is unresolved. Trimming pared 0 bases from V and 5 bases from J, leaving 11 bases between. CDR1 SGDLS and CDR2 YYNGEE come from the germline V gene. The CDR3 is made up of 14 amino acids.

The chain uses TRBV10-3 and TRBJ1-5, with D unclear. Germline V gives CDR1 ENHRY, CDR2 SYGVKD. The CDR3 has 13 residues. V gave up 8 bases and J gave up 5 bases, with 13 bases separating them. The CDR3 nucleotides are TGTGCCATCGGCGTGTTCCTCCATCAGCCCCAGCATTTT. Its translation is CAIGVFLHQPQHF.

Of note for this clone: The conserved phenylalanine or tryptophan normally closing the CDR3 is absent here, so this likely arose from a read error. The limits of the CDR3 on the DNA are not certain, so only TCRdb's listed CDR3 is given. The chain combines TRBV2 with TRBJ2-7; the table assigns TRBD1, which was not confirmed against the DNA. Germline CDR1 SNHLY, CDR2 FYNNEI. Termini included, the CDR3 measures 10 amino acids. The CDR3 loop reads CASSERGLSL.

J is TRBJ2-4 and V is TRBV4-3; 14 bases are a match to TRBD2. With V trimmed by 7 bases and J by 0 bases, 2 bases remained unmatched. CDR3 length: 16 amino acids. The germline gives CDR1 LGHNA, CDR2 YSLEER. This CDR3 is CASTGLAGVAKNIQYF. CDR3 DNA sequence: TGCGCCAGCACGGGACTAGCGGGAGTAGCCAAAAACATTCAGTACTTC.

The chain couples TRBV27 to TRBJ2-7; tentative D call: TRBD2 (6 bases). The V gene's germline CDR1 is MNHEY and CDR2 SMNVEV (reference sequence). Trimming took off 3 bases at V and 2 bases at J, with 14 bases between the two ends. The CDR3 extends over 15 amino acids. The CDR3 loop is CASSFRMGGPYEQYF. CDR3 DNA sequence: TGTGCCAGCAGTTTCCGCATGGGGGGACCCTACGAGCAGTACTTC.

This chain links TRBV6-1 with TRBJ1-1; possibly TRBD1 for D (5 bases). CDR3 length: 13 residues. Trimming cost V 6 bases and J 4 bases, with 12 bases left between them. Germline CDR1 is MNHNS and CDR2 is SASEGT. This CDR3 is CASSEMRGTEAFF. The CDR3 region has the DNA TGTGCCAGCAGCGAAATGAGGGGCACTGAAGCTTTCTTT.

CDR3 bases: TGTGCCAGCAGCGGGAGACAGAGCTCCTACGAGCAGTACTTC. Its translation: CASSGRQSSYEQYF. The gene calls are TRBV7-2 and TRBJ2-7, with D perhaps assigned TRBD1 or TRBD2 (5 bases each). The CDR3 sequence is 14 residues long. Trimming cost V 5 bases and J 0 bases, with 11 bases left between them. Per germline, CDR1 SGHTA and CDR2 FQGNSA.

The chain combines TRBV4-3 with TRBJ1-5; D remains unclear. This CDR3 is built from 15 residues. Per the germline V gene, CDR1 is LGHNA and CDR2 is YSLEER. V dropped 0 bases and J dropped 4 bases, with 10 bases sitting between them. The DNA of the CDR3 is TGCGCCAGCAGCCAAGATGTGCGATCTAATCAGCCCCAGCATTTT. This sequence encodes CASSQDVRSNQPQHF.

The CDR3 here is CAWSPEANTEAFF. The DNA of the CDR3 is TGTGCCTGGAGTCCAGAGGCGAACACTGAAGCTTTCTTT. The rearrangement links TRBV30 to TRBJ1-1; D not certain. The CDR3 loop spans 13 amino acids. The germline V gene encodes CDR1 GTSNPN and CDR2 SVGIG (reference sequence). Between the trimmed V and J ends, which lost 2 bases and 1 base, there was a span of 8 bases.

This chain connects TRBV27 to TRBJ1-5, with D possibly being TRBD1 (6 bases). The CDR3 is 18 amino acids. Germline V gene lookup returns CDR1 MNHEY and CDR2 SMNVEV (reference sequence). Trimming cost V 8 bases and J 0 bases, with 23 bases left between them. The CDR3 protein is CASPTNRTDSYSNQPQHF. The CDR3 coding sequence is TGTGCCAGCCCCACCAACAGGACAGACTCTTATAGCAATCAGCCCCAGCATTTT.

The rearrangement uses TRBV7-9 and TRBJ2-1; 7 bases map to TRBD1. The CDR3 runs to 15 residues. The trim removed 0 bases at V and 1 base at J, leaving 0 bases unmatched. Germline-derived CDR1 and CDR2 are SEHNR and FQNEAQ (reference sequence). The CDR3 loop is CASSLAQGSYNEQFF. The CDR3, as DNA: TGTGCCAGCAGCTTAGCACAGGGGTCCTACAATGAGCAGTTCTTC.

This clone occurred a few times. The chain uses TRBV25-1 and TRBJ2-7; TRBD2 aligns across 9 bases. The CDR3 contains 15 residues. Trimming took 3 bases from V and 9 from J; bases not matched to a gene: 12. Germline lookup yields CDR1 MGHDK and CDR2 SYGVNS. The CDR3 DNA sequence: TGTGCCAGCAGTGATTATTTGGCTAGCGGGAATGCGCAGTACTTC. Amino acid sequence: CASSDYLASGNAQYF.

The J gene is TRBJ1-5, the V gene TRBV7-2; D is unclear. V was trimmed by 0 bases and J by 2 bases, leaving 8 bases between them. Per germline, CDR1 SGHTA and CDR2 FQGNSA. The CDR3 loop spans 15 amino acids. The CDR3 DNA reads as TGTGCCAGCAGCTTAGCCGCGGCTCGCAATCAGCCCCAGCATTTT. Its translation is CASSLAAARNQPQHF. Full variable domain (outside the CDR3, taken from reference TRBV7-2 and TRBJ1-5): GAGVSQSPSNKVTEKGKDVELRCDPISGHTALYWYRQSLGQGLEFLIYFQGNSAPDKSGLPSDRFSAERTGGSVSTLTIQRTQQEDSAVYLCASSLAAARNQPQHFGDGTRLSIL.